The 32 T cell receptor beta chains presented below share a single source sample, sequenced in a study of T cells in Graves' hyperthyroidism and ophthalmopathy. RNA transcripts were the template for amplifying TCR beta CDR3 regions. HTBI primers were employed in a first-round RT-PCR of the TCR CDR3. TCRdb passed the multiplex PCR reads through MiXCR, listing each CDR3 protein once. The sample carries around 350,000 distinct CDR3 sequences, approximately 14% recorded once. Sequenced input: blood. These receptors came from a woman aged 18-35 years with Graves' hyperthyroidism that later progressed to Graves' ophthalmopathy.

The CDR3 sequence is CASSFGLWGGRALPANTGELFF. The CDR3 DNA sequence: TGTGCCAGCAGTTTTGGGTTATGGGGCGGGAGGGCCCTCCCTGCGAACACCGGGGAGCTGTTTTTT. This sequence joins TRBV28 and TRBJ2-2, with TRBD2 matching over 9 bases. V trimming: 3 bases; J trimming: 0 bases; junction bases outside the gene matches: 20. Germline lookup yields CDR1 MDHEN and CDR2 SYDVKM. The CDR3 is 22 residues long.

This clonotype was seen more than once but under ten times. The genes are TRBV6-2 or TRBV6-3 and TRBJ1-2; TRBD1 is a possible D gene (6 bases). The CDR3 runs 14 residues. Deletions cut 2 bases from V and 7 bases from J, with 14 bases between. The germline V gene has CDR1 MNHEY and CDR2 SVGEGT. For the CDR3, the DNA is TGTGCCAGCAGTTACGAGTACAGGGAGATTGGCTACACCTTC. As protein: CASSYEYREIGYTF.

In its sample, this clonotype was seen many times. J is TRBJ2-7 and V is TRBV4-3; no clear D gene. The CDR3 length is 15 residues. CDR1 is LGHNA and CDR2 is YSLEER in the germline V gene. The V gene lost 4 bases and the J gene lost 3 bases, with 16 bases spanning the gap. The CDR3 is CASSPSADYRYEQYF. DNA for the CDR3: TGCGCCAGCAGCCCTTCTGCTGATTATCGCTACGAGCAGTACTTC.

At least ten counts were recorded for this clonotype. The chain couples TRBV7-9 to TRBJ1-6; D might be TRBD1 (6 bases). V was pared by 5 bases and J by 7 bases, with 18 bases between. CDR1 and CDR2 from the germline V gene are SEHNR and FQNEAQ (reference sequence). This CDR3 is built from 16 residues. The CDR3 DNA follows: TGTGCCAGCAGCCCGCAAACCCCGGGGGCCAATTCACCCCTCCACTTT. Encoded protein: CASSPQTPGANSPLHF.

There are many counts of this clonotype. The V gene is TRBV28, the J gene TRBJ2-1; D remains ambiguous. Germline-derived CDR1 and CDR2 are MDHEN and SYDVKM. The V end was cut by 1 base, the J end by 9 bases, with 10 bases between. The CDR3 runs to 13 residues. The DNA for the CDR3 is TGTGCCAGCAGTTTATTCCTCCTATCTGAGCAGTTCTTC. It specifies CASSLFLLSEQFF.

Details on this clonotype: At one of its ends the junction is not consistent with the germline gene, which may arise from a read error. The chain joins TRBV6-4 to TRBJ2-2; a weak D match, TRBD2 (6 bases). CDR1 is MRHNA, CDR2 SNTAGT, per germline. The CDR3 consists of 14 residues. CDR3 region: CASQRRVNTGGLFF. CDR3 coding DNA: TGTGCCAGCCAGAGGCGAGTGAACACCGGGGGGCTGTTTTTT.

This clonotype was seen a handful of times. The V and J genes are TRBV27 and TRBJ2-7; tentatively, D is TRBD2 (5 bases). The V gene's germline CDR1 is MNHEY and CDR2 SMNVEV (reference sequence). The germline V and J ends were trimmed by 5 bases and 0 bases, with 11 bases remaining between them. CDR3 length: 14 residues. The CDR3 DNA reads as TGTGCCAGCAGTCCTCGAGGGTTCTCCTACGAGCAGTACTTC. It codes for CASSPRGFSYEQYF.

This clonotype came up a few times. CDR3 nucleotide sequence: TGTGCCAGCAGCTCCCGCAGTGGGGGGGTAAGCACAGATACGCAGTATTTT. Protein product: CASSSRSGGVSTDTQYF. The rearrangement links TRBV7-9 to TRBJ2-3; 7 bases fit TRBD2. This CDR3 spans 17 amino acids. V shed 4 bases, J shed 0 bases, and the junction held 10 bases outside the gene matches. Per germline, CDR1 SEHNR and CDR2 FQNEAQ (reference sequence).

Ten or more counts support this clonotype. This chain connects TRBV5-1 to TRBJ2-2, with 7 bases matching TRBD1. V gave up 2 bases and J gave up 1 base; unmatched junction bases: 2. The length of the CDR3 is 15 residues. Germline lookup yields CDR1 SGHRS and CDR2 YFSETQ. CDR3 residues: CASSFRQGNTGELFF. The CDR3 DNA follows: TGCGCCAGCAGCTTTCGACAGGGGAACACCGGGGAGCTGTTTTTT.

The chain recombines TRBV20-1 with TRBJ2-2; 9 nucleotides line up with TRBD1. The length of the CDR3 is 16 residues. The ends lost 6 bases at V and 7 bases at J; junction bases unmatched: 15. Germline V gene lookup returns CDR1 DFQATT and CDR2 SNEGSKA (reference sequence). CDR3 protein: CSAIPSTGGRVGELFF. Written as DNA, the CDR3 is TGCAGTGCCATCCCCTCAACAGGGGGCCGTGTCGGGGAGCTGTTTTTT.

There are many counts of this clonotype. The V and J genes are TRBV12-5 and TRBJ2-5; D uncertain. V lost 1 base, J lost 10 bases, and 7 bases lay in between. The CDR3 has 11 residues. Germline V CDR1 and CDR2: LGHNT, FRNRAP. The CDR3 region has the DNA TGTGCTAGTGGTTTGGGACTGGACCAGTACTTC. The encoded protein is CASGLGLDQYF.

This clonotype has only a few counts. This rearrangement joins TRBV20-1 to TRBJ1-4, with TRBD1 identical over 11 bases. Germline CDR1 is DFQATT and CDR2 is SNEGSKA (reference sequence). Trimming removed 7 bases from V and 8 bases from J; junction bases left unmatched: 6. The CDR3 is 13 amino acids. This CDR3 is CSVPGQGGEKLFF. For the CDR3, the DNA is TGCAGTGTTCCGGGACAGGGGGGAGAAAAACTGTTTTTT.

Ten or more counts support this clonotype. The chain combines TRBV9 with TRBJ1-1, with D unresolved. Trimming removed 0 bases from V and 7 bases from J, with 13 bases in between. The CDR3 loop spans 14 amino acids. Looked up from germline, CDR1 is SGDLS and CDR2 is YYNGEE. CDR3 protein: CASSVGEYADEAFF. CDR3 sequence (DNA): TGTGCCAGCAGCGTAGGGGAGTACGCAGATGAAGCTTTCTTT.

This clonotype was counted ten times or more. The junction does not match germline at one end; this may be a read error. The rearrangement uses TRBV29-1 and TRBJ2-7; 15 bases align to TRBD2. The CDR3 has 14 amino acids. Looked up from germline, CDR1 is SQVTM and CDR2 is ANQGSEA. CDR3 amino acids: CSVEGLAGGYEQYF. The CDR3 DNA reads as TGCAGCGTCGAAGGACTAGCGGGAGGGTACGAGCAGTACTTC.

This clonotype was counted ten times or more. The chain is built from TRBV7-2 and TRBJ2-1; the D is unclear. The CDR3 sequence is 13 residues long. The germline CDR1 and CDR2 sequences are SGHTA and FQGNSA. V was trimmed by 2 bases and J by 6 bases, leaving 8 bases between them. DNA for the CDR3: TGTGCCAGCAGCTTATGGTGGGGCAATGAGCAGTTCTTC. Translating it yields CASSLWWGNEQFF.

The table lists this clonotype with a few counts. The V and J genes are TRBV6-2 or TRBV6-3 and TRBJ2-5; 13 bases align to TRBD2. Germline-derived CDR1 and CDR2 are MNHEY and SVGEGT. Losses at the gene ends were 5 bases for V and 5 bases for J; bases not matched to a gene: 5. This CDR3 has 15 residues. CDR3: CASSHGLAGEETQYF. The CDR3 DNA follows: TGTGCCAGCAGTCACGGACTAGCGGGAGAGGAGACCCAGTACTTC.

This clonotype has at least ten counts. This rearrangement joins TRBV3-1 to TRBJ1-4; maybe TRBD1 (5 bases). Trimming removed 1 base from V and 11 bases from J, with 8 bases in between. Germline V CDR1 and CDR2: LGHDT, YNNKEL (reference sequence). The CDR3 totals 12 residues. The CDR3 DNA sequence: TGTGCCAGCAGCCAAGGGGGACGGAAACTGTTTTTT. Its translation: CASSQGGRKLFF.

This clonotype was counted at least ten times. The chain joins TRBV5-1 to TRBJ2-1; 7 nucleotides line up with TRBD1. Germline V gives CDR1 SGHRS, CDR2 YFSETQ. The CDR3 is 14 amino acids. With V trimmed by 8 bases and J by 6 bases, 11 bases remained unmatched. The CDR3: CASAPGQPSNEQFF. The CDR3 DNA follows: TGCGCCAGTGCGCCGGGACAGCCATCCAATGAGCAGTTCTTC.

This clonotype was recorded at least ten times. The chain carries TRBV6-2 or TRBV6-3 and TRBJ2-1, with D hard to call. V was clipped by 0 bases and J by 3 bases, with 6 bases between them. Germline V gene lookup returns CDR1 MNHEY and CDR2 SVGEGT. The CDR3 totals 14 residues. CDR3 sequence reads: CASSYSQSYNEQFF. CDR3 DNA: TGTGCCAGCAGTTACTCACAAAGCTACAATGAGCAGTTCTTC.

This clonotype was detected only a few times. The chain joins TRBV25-1 to TRBJ2-1, with 14 nucleotides matching TRBD2. This CDR3 is built from 17 residues. Trimming cost V 6 bases and J 12 bases; bases outside gene matches: 16. Germline loops: CDR1 MGHDK, CDR2 SYGVNS. The CDR3 nucleotides read TGTGCCAGCAGCCTCAGGTGGCGACAGACTAGCGGGAGGGGGCAGTTCTTC. Translating it yields CASSLRWRQTSGRGQFF.

This clonotype was detected only a few times. The chain couples TRBV9 to TRBJ2-3; the match to TRBD2 covers 8 bases. With 4 bases clipped from V and 7 bases from J, the junction kept 11 bases outside the gene matches. CDR3 length: 15 residues. Germline values: CDR1 SGDLS, CDR2 YYNGEE. The CDR3 sequence: CASSSRGLALHTQYF. The CDR3, as DNA: TGTGCCAGCAGCTCTCGCGGACTAGCCCTTCATACGCAGTATTTT. Together with reference TRBV9 and TRBJ2-3, the CDR3 gives the full variable domain: DSGVTQTPKHLITATGQRVTLRCSPRSGDLSVYWYQQSLDQGLQFLIQYYNGEERAKGNILERFSAQQFPDLHSELNLSSLELGDSALYFCASSSRGLALHTQYFGPGTRLTVL.

This clonotype was seen repeatedly, ten times or more. The V call is TRBV2, the J call TRBJ2-7, with 10 bases identical to TRBD1. This CDR3 region has 14 residues. CDR1 is SNHLY and CDR2 is FYNNEI in the germline V gene. Germline trimming cut 6 bases from V and 1 base from J; bases unmatched to any gene: 3. The CDR3 loop is CASRRDRGSYEQYF. The CDR3 nucleotides are TGTGCCAGCAGGCGGGACAGGGGTTCCTACGAGCAGTACTTC.

This clonotype was recorded many times. The chain carries TRBV6-4 and TRBJ1-5; a weak D match, TRBD1 (6 bases). Germline CDR1 is MRHNA and CDR2 is SNTAGT. CDR3 length: 15 amino acids. Deletions cut 0 bases from V and 4 bases from J, with 10 bases between. The CDR3 here is CASSDSGQRNQPQHF. CDR3 nucleotides: TGTGCCAGCAGTGACTCAGGACAGAGAAATCAGCCCCAGCATTTT.

This clonotype came up many times. This chain connects TRBV5-1 to TRBJ2-1; D unclear. There are 15 residues in the CDR3. Germline V gene lookup returns CDR1 SGHRS and CDR2 YFSETQ. V was shortened by 0 bases and J by 9 bases, with 16 bases between the two germline ends. CDR3 sequence: CASSLAETVVSEQFF. The CDR3 DNA reads TGCGCCAGCAGCTTGGCCGAAACAGTAGTTAGTGAGCAGTTCTTC.

This clonotype was detected many times. The V call is TRBV11-2, the J call TRBJ2-2; TRBD1 or TRBD2 may be the D gene (5 bases each). The CDR3 runs to 14 residues. V lost 3 bases and J lost 4, with 9 bases in between. The V gene's germline CDR1 is SGHAT and CDR2 FQNNGV. For the CDR3, the DNA is TGTGCCAGCAGCTTGGGGACCATCACCGGGGAGCTGTTTTTT. Encoded protein: CASSLGTITGELFF.

This clonotype was seen at least ten times. The rearrangement links TRBV28 to TRBJ2-3; TRBD1 matches at 7 bases. Looked up from germline, CDR1 is MDHEN and CDR2 is SYDVKM. The CDR3 sequence is 16 residues long. Germline trimming cut 8 bases from V and 2 bases from J; bases unmatched to any gene: 13. Here the CDR3 DNA reads TGTGCCAGCGGGGGTCGCCAGGGGGTTCCCACAGATACGCAGTATTTT. Translating it yields CASGGRQGVPTDTQYF.

Regarding this clonotype: A read error may be the cause here, since a much bigger clone is one base away. V usage is TRBV28 and J usage is TRBJ1-4; no definite D call. Trimming removed 8 bases from V and 8 bases from J, with 15 bases in between. The CDR3 sequence is 13 residues long. Germline V gives CDR1 MDHEN, CDR2 SYDVKM. The CDR3 nucleotides read TGTGCCAGCCGAGGGCGCGTTAAAGAAAAACTGTTTTTT. Its translation is CASRGRVKEKLFF.

This clonotype occurred many times. This rearrangement joins TRBV20-1 to TRBJ2-3; weak D call: TRBD2 (6 bases). V was shortened by 0 bases and J by 4 bases, with 11 bases between the two germline ends. There are 14 residues in the CDR3. Germline values: CDR1 DFQATT, CDR2 SNEGSKA (reference sequence). DNA of the CDR3: TGCAGTGCTAGAGATTGGAGGGAGCCAGATACGCAGTATTTT. Translation: CSARDWREPDTQYF.

This chain links TRBV24-1 with TRBJ2-3; 8 positions agree with TRBD2. Germline lookup yields CDR1 KGHDR and CDR2 SFDVKD. This CDR3 spans 16 amino acids. V lost 5 bases to trimming and J lost 0 bases; unmatched junction nucleotides: 6. CDR3 nucleotides: TGTGCCACCAGTGGGGGGACTAGGACTAGCACAGATACGCAGTATTTT. This sequence encodes CATSGGTRTSTDTQYF.

The rearrangement links TRBV24-1 to TRBJ2-1; TRBD2 matches 12 bases. The CDR3 runs 17 residues. With V trimmed by 4 bases and J by 5 bases, 8 bases remained unmatched. CDR1 is KGHDR and CDR2 is SFDVKD in the germline V gene. In DNA, the CDR3 is TGTGCCACCAGTGAAAGTAGGACTAGCGGGACGGACAATGAGCAGTTCTTC. The encoded protein is CATSESRTSGTDNEQFF.

The sample holds a few counts of this clonotype. The chain joins TRBV3-1 to TRBJ2-1, with D perhaps being TRBD1 or TRBD2 (5 bases each). The CDR3 sequence is 15 residues long. V was pared by 4 bases and J by 3 bases, with 13 bases between. Germline V gives CDR1 LGHDT, CDR2 YNNKEL (reference sequence). The DNA of the CDR3 is TGTGCCAGCAGCCCAGGCGGTGGGGGCTACAATGAGCAGTTCTTC. This sequence encodes CASSPGGGGYNEQFF.

This clonotype was recorded a few times. The V gene is TRBV6-4, the J gene TRBJ2-1; TRBD2 matches 7 bases. J gave up 5 bases and V 5 bases, and 3 bases lay outside the gene matches. Germline CDR1 is MRHNA and CDR2 is SNTAGT. This CDR3 spans 13 amino acids. CDR3 nucleotides: TGTGCCAGCAGTTTGACTAGCAACAATGAGCAGTTCTTC. This codes for CASSLTSNNEQFF.